The 31 T cell receptor beta chains below were found in one sample sequenced in a study of blood T cell repertoires in COVID-19. Produced via immunoSEQ multiplex PCR; TCRdb's table is partial and in-frame only. The sample carries 150,000 to 200,000 clones, roughly four fifths recorded once. The specimen was peripheral blood. These receptors were taken from a woman in her 70s with COVID-19, enrolled during active disease.

The chain joins TRBV19 to TRBJ1-2; D gene ambiguous. Per the germline V gene, CDR1 is LNHDA and CDR2 is SQIVND (reference sequence). This CDR3 is 15 amino acids long. Trimming stripped 6 bases from V and 4 bases from J, with 18 bases between. The CDR3 protein is CASSTGSPSGYGYTF. In nucleotides, the CDR3 is TGTGCCAGTAGCACCGGCTCCCCGAGCGGCTATGGCTACACCTTC.

This chain uses TRBV7-9 with TRBJ1-2; D is undetermined. The CDR3 covers 12 residues. The germline V gene encodes CDR1 SEHNR and CDR2 FQNEAQ (reference sequence). V shed 2 bases and J shed 8 bases, with 9 bases lying between them. The CDR3 protein is CASSLREEGYTF. Here the CDR3 DNA reads TGTGCCAGCAGCTTACGAGAAGAGGGCTACACCTTC.

The sample holds one count of this clone. The chain combines TRBV2 with TRBJ2-3, with 11 nucleotides matching TRBD2. V gave up 5 bases and J gave up 2 bases; unmatched junction bases: 6. Germline-derived CDR1 and CDR2 are SNHLY and FYNNEI. The CDR3 is 16 amino acids. The CDR3 DNA is TGTGCCAGCAGTTACACTAGCGGGAGAGTCACAGATACGCAGTATTTT. Amino acids: CASSYTSGRVTDTQYF.

The V call is TRBV1, the J call TRBJ2-7; the table's D call, TRBD2, has no DNA check behind it. TRBV1 constitutes a pseudogene. The CDR3 sequence is 17 residues long. This CDR3 reads CTSSPPARAGGVHEQYF. Here the CDR3 DNA reads TGCACCAGCAGCCCCCCCGCAAGAGCGGGAGGGGTCCACGAGCAGTACTTC.

The V call is TRBV5-1, the J call TRBJ2-7, with D possibly being TRBD2 (6 bases). The germline CDR1 and CDR2 sequences are SGHRS and YFSETQ. The length of the CDR3 is 13 residues. V lost 6 bases and J lost 5, with 15 bases in between. CDR3 sequence reads: CASTPLASDEQYF. In nucleotides, the CDR3 is TGCGCCAGCACCCCTCTAGCGTCCGACGAGCAGTACTTC.

The J gene is TRBJ2-5, the V gene TRBV4-1; weak D call: TRBD2 (5 bases). The CDR3 is 13 amino acids. The V gene's germline CDR1 is MGHRA and CDR2 YSYEKL. V gave up 4 bases and J gave up 5 bases, with 11 bases separating them. The CDR3 spells CASSRLSGETQYF. CDR3 bases: TGCGCCAGCAGCCGCCTTTCGGGGGAGACCCAGTACTTC.

The chain recombines TRBV6-6 with TRBJ2-3; a weak D match, TRBD1 (5 bases). CDR1 is MNHNY, CDR2 SVGAGI, per germline (reference sequence). V lost 4 bases and J lost 0, with 14 bases in between. This CDR3 spans 16 amino acids. CDR3 bases: TGTGCCAGCAGTTTTCAGGGCGGTACTAGCACAGATACGCAGTATTTT. This translates into CASSFQGGTSTDTQYF.

The J gene is TRBJ2-3, the V gene TRBV9, with TRBD1 matching over 9 bases. This CDR3 region has 15 residues. Germline CDR1 SGDLS, CDR2 YYNGEE. With V trimmed by 3 bases and J by 2 bases, 4 bases remained unmatched. CDR3 residues: CASSGGTGFTDTQYF. In DNA, the CDR3 is TGTGCCAGCAGCGGGGGGACAGGGTTCACAGATACGCAGTATTTT. The whole variable domain, remainder taken from reference TRBV9 and TRBJ2-3, is DSGVTQTPKHLITATGQRVTLRCSPRSGDLSVYWYQQSLDQGLQFLIQYYNGEERAKGNILERFSAQQFPDLHSELNLSSLELGDSALYFCASSGGTGFTDTQYFGPGTRLTVL.

This clone occurred a few times. This chain joins TRBV24-1 and TRBJ1-1; 7 bases are a match to TRBD1. Germline CDR1 reads KGHDR; CDR2 reads SFDVKD. Unmatched junction bases numbered 15, after V lost 8 bases and J lost 1 base. The CDR3 is made up of 17 amino acids. CDR3 DNA: TGTGCCACCACACATGACACCGACAGGGAAGAGAACACTGAAGCTTTCTTT. It codes for CATTHDTDREENTEAFF.

V is TRBV7-2 and J is TRBJ1-3, with D maybe TRBD1 (5 bases). V lost 0 bases to trimming and J lost 0 bases, with 9 bases between them. Germline-derived CDR1 and CDR2 are SGHTA and FQGNSA. The CDR3 consists of 16 residues. CDR3 amino acids: CASSLATGGSGNTIYF. CDR3 bases: TGTGCCAGCAGCTTAGCTACGGGGGGCTCTGGAAACACCATATATTTT.

The gene calls are TRBV28 and TRBJ2-3, with 16 bases that match TRBD2. This CDR3 is built from 15 residues. CDR1 and CDR2 from the germline V gene are MDHEN and SYDVKM. Germline trimming cut 11 bases from V and 5 bases from J; bases unmatched to any gene: 7. In DNA form, the CDR3 reads TGTGCCCACGGGACTAGCGGGAGGGCCCTAGATACGCAGTATTTT. Its translation: CAHGTSGRALDTQYF.

J is TRBJ2-2 and V is TRBV19; the match to TRBD2 covers 11 bases. This CDR3 region has 17 residues. Germline V lookup: CDR1 LNHDA, CDR2 SQIVND (reference sequence). V dropped 3 bases and J dropped 5; count of bases not matched to a gene: 8. CDR3 in amino acids: CASSIYPSSGRTGELFF. In nucleotides, the CDR3 is TGTGCCAGTAGTATTTATCCGTCTAGCGGGAGGACCGGGGAGCTGTTTTTT.

The V call is TRBV9, the J call TRBJ2-7; the match to TRBD2 covers 12 bases. The CDR3 extends over 15 amino acids. J was trimmed by 5 bases and V by 3 bases; bases with no gene match: 6. CDR1 and CDR2 from the germline V gene are SGDLS and YYNGEE. The CDR3 nucleotides read TGTGCCAGCAGCGACCCGACTAGCGGGAGTAACGAGCAGTACTTC. Protein sequence: CASSDPTSGSNEQYF.

The genes are TRBV30 and TRBJ2-2; D may be TRBD1 (6 bases). Trimming took 7 bases from V and 2 from J, leaving 14 bases between them. Looked up from germline, CDR1 is GTSNPN and CDR2 is SVGIG (reference sequence). The CDR3 spans 14 residues. The CDR3 DNA follows: TGTGCCTCGACGGGCAGGGGCAACACCGGGGAGCTGTTTTTT. It is translated as CASTGRGNTGELFF.

This sequence joins TRBV3-1 (or the pseudogene TRBV3-2) and TRBJ1-2; D gene uncertain. This CDR3 comprises 11 residues. Germline values: CDR1 LGHDT, CDR2 YNNKEL (reference sequence). The ends were cut back, 3 bases at V and 5 bases at J, with 4 bases in the middle. For the CDR3, the DNA is TGTGCCAGCAGCCACGGGTATGGCTACACCTTC. Translated: CASSHGYGYTF.

The chain combines TRBV24-1 with TRBJ2-1, with a weak D call TRBD1 (6 bases). CDR3 length: 15 residues. CDR1 KGHDR and CDR2 SFDVKD come from the germline V gene. Trimming took 2 bases from V and 7 from J, leaving 14 bases between them. The chain's CDR3 is CATSDSAGAGNEQFF. CDR3 sequence (DNA): TGTGCCACCAGTGATTCTGCAGGGGCAGGTAATGAGCAGTTCTTC.

Only one count was recorded for this clone. The chain uses TRBV29-1 and TRBJ2-1, with unresolved D. Germline V CDR1 and CDR2: SQVTM, ANQGSEA. V gave up 2 bases and J gave up 8 bases, with 7 bases separating them. CDR3 length equals 11 residues. CDR3 DNA: TGCAGCGTTGAAATCCGAGATGAGCAGTTCTTC. This encodes CSVEIRDEQFF.

In this sample, this clone turned up once. This rearrangement joins TRBV29-1 to TRBJ2-3; TRBD2 matches 8 bases. Unmatched junction bases numbered 3, after V lost 3 bases and J lost 4 bases. The CDR3 has 13 residues. The germline V gene encodes CDR1 SQVTM and CDR2 ANQGSEA. The CDR3 region has the DNA TGCAGCGTTGAGTCAGCGGGAGCAGATACGCAGTATTTT. It translates to CSVESAGADTQYF.

The gene calls are TRBV24-1 and TRBJ2-1; 7 positions match TRBD1. CDR1 is KGHDR, CDR2 SFDVKD, per germline. V was pared by 1 base and J by 7 bases, with 12 bases of the junction left unmatched. The CDR3 is 17 amino acids. CDR3 coding DNA: TGTGCCACCAGTGATTTAAAAGGGACAGCTTCCTCTAATGAGCAGTTCTTC. It translates to CATSDLKGTASSNEQFF.

The V call is TRBV9, the J call TRBJ2-6; D is possibly TRBD2 (5 bases). The V gene lost 5 bases and the J gene lost 2 bases, with 11 bases spanning the gap. The germline V gene has CDR1 SGDLS and CDR2 YYNGEE. CDR3 length equals 15 residues. Here the CDR3 DNA reads TGTGCCAGCAGTTCGAGGGCCGCTGGGGCCAACGTCCTGACTTTC. Translated: CASSSRAAGANVLTF.

The V and J genes are TRBV5-6 and TRBJ2-7; 12 nucleotides align to TRBD2. The ends lost 5 bases at V and 2 bases at J; junction bases unmatched: 8. CDR1 is SGHDT, CDR2 YYEEEE, per germline. The CDR3 contains 16 residues. The CDR3 reads CASSSGTSGRTYEQYF. CDR3 coding DNA: TGTGCCAGCAGTTCCGGGACTAGCGGGCGGACCTACGAGCAGTACTTC.

This clone was seen only once. This chain connects TRBV4-3 to TRBJ1-2; 8 nucleotides align to TRBD1. This CDR3 comprises 14 residues. The trim removed 3 bases at V and 7 bases at J, leaving 7 bases unmatched. CDR1 is LGHNA, CDR2 YSLEER, per germline. The DNA for the CDR3 is TGCGCCAGCAGCCATGCCGACAGGGGTAGTGGCTACACCTTC. It yields the protein CASSHADRGSGYTF.

J is TRBJ2-1 and V is TRBV5-1; D gene unclear. Germline CDR1 SGHRS, CDR2 YFSETQ. V was clipped by 0 bases and J by 8 bases, with 6 bases between them. This CDR3 contains 12 residues. The CDR3 here is CASSLVRDEQFF. As DNA, the CDR3 is TGCGCCAGCAGCTTGGTTCGAGATGAGCAGTTCTTC.

V gene TRBV7-2 combines with J gene TRBJ2-2, with D unresolved. Germline V gene lookup returns CDR1 SGHTA and CDR2 FQGNSA. Trimming removed 3 bases from V and 5 bases from J, with 7 bases in between. This CDR3 is 13 amino acids long. CDR3 DNA sequence: TGTGCCAGCAGCTTTTTTGAGACCGGGGAGCTGTTTTTT. It translates to CASSFFETGELFF.

This chain uses TRBV28 with TRBJ2-2; 10 bases are a match to TRBD1. The trim removed 5 bases at V and 6 bases at J, leaving 15 bases unmatched. CDR3 length: 18 residues. The V gene's germline CDR1 is MDHEN and CDR2 SYDVKM. In DNA, the CDR3 is TGTGCCAGCAGTCCTATTGGGGACAGGGGAACATGGGCCGGGGAGCTGTTTTTT. Translation: CASSPIGDRGTWAGELFF.

The chain recombines TRBV5-1 with TRBJ1-2; 9 bases agree with TRBD1. V shed 1 base and J 5 bases; nucleotides not matched to a gene: 6. CDR3 length: 15 amino acids. CDR1 and CDR2 (germline): SGHRS, YFSETQ. The CDR3 protein is CASSLYGTGQYGYTF. The CDR3 DNA sequence: TGCGCCAGCAGCTTGTACGGGACAGGGCAATATGGCTACACCTTC. The full variable domain, in which reference TRBV5-1 and TRBJ1-2 provide the parts outside the CDR3, is KAGVTQTPRYLIKTRGQQVTLSCSPISGHRSVSWYQQTPGQGLQFLFEYFSETQRNKGNFPGRFSGRQFSNSRSEMNVSTLELGDSALYLCASSLYGTGQYGYTFGSGTRLTVV.

This chain connects TRBV6-2 or TRBV6-3 to TRBJ2-5; TRBD1 matches at 8 bases. The V segment lost 2 bases and the J segment 3 bases; nucleotides outside the gene matches: 5. Germline V gene lookup returns CDR1 MNHEY and CDR2 SVGEGT. This CDR3 region has 15 residues. CDR3 protein: CASSYELDREETQYF. In DNA form, the CDR3 reads TGTGCCAGCAGTTACGAATTGGACAGGGAAGAGACCCAGTACTTC.

This clone was seen a handful of times. This chain uses TRBV7-2 with TRBJ1-2; tentatively, D is TRBD1 (5 bases). Germline loops: CDR1 SGHTA, CDR2 FQGNSA. Trimming pared 4 bases from V and 8 bases from J, leaving 20 bases between. The CDR3 sequence is 15 residues long. CDR3 residues: CASSSDRQSPEGYTF. As DNA, the CDR3 is TGTGCCAGCAGCTCGGACCGACAGTCGCCTGAGGGCTACACCTTC.

The chain recombines TRBV4-3 with TRBJ1-4; a possible D gene is TRBD1 (6 bases). The CDR3 consists of 15 residues. Per the germline V gene, CDR1 is LGHNA and CDR2 is YSLEER. Deletions cut 0 bases from V and 8 bases from J, with 13 bases between. The CDR3, as DNA: TGCGCCAGCAGCCAAGAAGGGGGTCGGGAAGAAAAACTGTTTTTT. Protein: CASSQEGGREEKLFF.

This chain uses TRBV28 with TRBJ2-2; no firm D call. Germline V lookup: CDR1 MDHEN, CDR2 SYDVKM. V dropped 7 bases and J dropped 6 bases, with 15 bases sitting between them. The CDR3 length is 14 residues. The CDR3 reads CASTTFSTPGELFF. The CDR3 DNA reads as TGTGCCAGCACTACTTTTAGCACCCCCGGGGAGCTGTTTTTT.

This clone came up a few times. The chain uses TRBV4-2 and TRBJ1-5; D not certain. Germline CDR1 and CDR2: LGHNA and YNFKEQ. The length of the CDR3 is 14 residues. The ends were cut back, 0 bases at V and 9 bases at J, with 12 bases in the middle. CDR3 DNA: TGTGCCAGCAGCCAAGAGAAGACTCAGCGGCCCCAGCATTTT. It translates to CASSQEKTQRPQHF.